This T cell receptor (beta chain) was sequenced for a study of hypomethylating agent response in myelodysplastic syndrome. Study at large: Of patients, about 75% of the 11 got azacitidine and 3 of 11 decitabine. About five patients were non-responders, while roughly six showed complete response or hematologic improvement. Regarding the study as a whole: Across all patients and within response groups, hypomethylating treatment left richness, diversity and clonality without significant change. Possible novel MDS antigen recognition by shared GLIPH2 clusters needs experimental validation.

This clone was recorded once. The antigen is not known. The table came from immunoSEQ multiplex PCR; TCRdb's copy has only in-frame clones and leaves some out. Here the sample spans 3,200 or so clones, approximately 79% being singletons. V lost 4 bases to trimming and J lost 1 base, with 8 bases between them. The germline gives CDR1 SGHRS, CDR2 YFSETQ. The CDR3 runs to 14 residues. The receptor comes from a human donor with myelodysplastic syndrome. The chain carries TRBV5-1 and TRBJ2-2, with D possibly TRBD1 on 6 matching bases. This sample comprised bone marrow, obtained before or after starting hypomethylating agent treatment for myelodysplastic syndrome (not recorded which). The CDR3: CASSRGQNTGELFF. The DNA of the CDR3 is TGCGCCAGCAGCAGGGGACAGAACACCGGGGAGCTGTTTTTT.